Following are 7 T cell receptor beta chains from one sample sequenced in a study of T cell responses to AZD1222 COVID-19 vaccine. The repertoire was sequenced with immunoSEQ multiplex PCR; TCRdb's copy has only in-frame clones and lacks some. The profile covers 150,000 to 200,000 clones, with 80% to 95% appearing a single time and less than 2.5% taken by the ten largest. The material was peripheral blood, obtained on day 0 of AZD1222 vaccination. All receptors come from an adult in good health.

V is TRBV9 and J is TRBJ2-7; TRBD2 is a possible D gene (6 bases). This CDR3 contains 16 residues. V lost 3 bases to trimming and J lost 4 bases, with 20 bases between them. Germline loops: CDR1 SGDLS, CDR2 YYNGEE. The CDR3 reads CASSGGDGLGAYEQYF. For the CDR3, the DNA is TGTGCCAGCAGCGGGGGGGACGGTCTTGGCGCATACGAGCAGTACTTC.

This chain's CDR3 is CASSVGQSSGDEQYF. In DNA, the CDR3 is TGTGCCAGCAGCGTAGGGCAATCAAGCGGGGACGAGCAGTACTTC. J is TRBJ2-7 and V is TRBV9; TRBD2 agrees at 7 bases. The germline gives CDR1 SGDLS, CDR2 YYNGEE. V lost 0 bases, J lost 5 bases, and 8 bases stayed unmatched. The CDR3 is 15 residues long.

This chain joins TRBV5-4 and TRBJ2-5; the match to TRBD2 covers 16 bases. The trim removed 5 bases at V and 5 bases at J, leaving 12 bases unmatched. This CDR3 has 18 amino acids. Germline CDR1 is SGHNT and CDR2 is YYREEE (reference sequence). CDR3 bases: TGTGCCAGCAGGCGGCTCGGGACTAGCGGGGGGGCCGGTGAGACCCAGTACTTC. Its translation: CASRRLGTSGGAGETQYF.

The chain employs TRBV7-8 and TRBJ1-5; D gene unclear. CDR1 and CDR2 (germline): SGHVS, FQNEAQ. The CDR3 is 15 amino acids. The V end lost 6 bases, the J end lost 0 bases, and 12 bases lay between the germline ends. The CDR3 DNA reads as TGTGCCAGCAGTCGAGGTTCCTATAGCAATCAGCCCCAGCATTTT. This translates into CASSRGSYSNQPQHF. Based on the CDR3 plus reference TRBV7-8 and TRBJ1-5, the full variable domain is GAGVSQSPRYKVAKRGQDVALRCDPISGHVSLFWYQQALGQGPEFLTYFQNEAQLDKSGLPSDRFFAERPEGSVSTLKIQRTQQEDSAVYLCASSRGSYSNQPQHFGDGTRLSIL.

The chain recombines TRBV3-1 (or the pseudogene TRBV3-2) with TRBJ2-2; D remains ambiguous. In germline, CDR1 is LGHDT, CDR2 YNNKEL (reference sequence). The CDR3 extends over 16 amino acids. Trimming stripped 2 bases from V and 4 bases from J, with 14 bases between. The CDR3 DNA reads TGTGCCAGCAGCCAAAGATCTAGTCACAGCACCGGGGAGCTGTTTTTT. Its protein product is CASSQRSSHSTGELFF.

The rearrangement uses TRBV19 and TRBJ1-1; D not resolved. CDR1 and CDR2 from the germline V gene are LNHDA and SQIVND (reference sequence). Trimming pared 9 bases from V and 1 base from J, leaving 15 bases between. The CDR3 is made up of 14 amino acids. This CDR3 reads CASLSPGENTEAFF. The CDR3 DNA is TGTGCCAGCCTATCCCCCGGGGAGAACACTGAAGCTTTCTTT.

The chain recombines TRBV7-3 with TRBJ2-3; no definite D call. CDR1 is SGHTA, CDR2 FQGTGA, per germline. There are 14 residues in the CDR3. V was cut by 1 base and J by 2 bases, with 7 bases left in between. The CDR3 DNA reads TGTGCCAGCAGCTTAAATTTACTCACAGATACGCAGTATTTT. Its translation is CASSLNLLTDTQYF.